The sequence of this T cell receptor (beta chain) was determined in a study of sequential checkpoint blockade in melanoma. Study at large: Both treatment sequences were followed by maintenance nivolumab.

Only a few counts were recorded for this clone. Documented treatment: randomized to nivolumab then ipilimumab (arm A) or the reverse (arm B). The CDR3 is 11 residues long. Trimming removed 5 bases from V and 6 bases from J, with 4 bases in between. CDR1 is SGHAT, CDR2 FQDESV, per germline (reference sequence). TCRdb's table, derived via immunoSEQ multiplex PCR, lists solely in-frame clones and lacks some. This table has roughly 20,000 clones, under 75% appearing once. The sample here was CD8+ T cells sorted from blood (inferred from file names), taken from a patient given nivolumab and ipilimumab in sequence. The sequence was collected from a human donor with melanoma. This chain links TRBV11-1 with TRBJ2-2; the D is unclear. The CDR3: CASSPAGELFF. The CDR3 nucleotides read TGTGCCAGCAGCCCGGCCGGGGAGCTGTTTTTT.